This T cell receptor (beta chain) was recorded in a study of blood T cell repertoires in COVID-19. Study overall: Sites across the United States, Italy and Spain contributed samples from acute and convalescent COVID-19. The analysed material was cDNA or gDNA that came from T cells, B-cell-depleted T cells, or PBMCs.

Source study methods: Reference gene primer amplification gave estimated nucleated cell counts. Profiled with immunoSEQ multiplex PCR; TCRdb holds only in-frame clones, not every one. V and J calls and clone size are copied from that table; D and trimming were computed from the DNA. The table lists some 190,000 clones, under 90% of them singletons. The germline gives CDR1 MNHEY, CDR2 SVGAGI. The CDR3 has 14 amino acids. J gave up 3 bases and V 5 bases, and 5 bases lay outside the gene matches. The genes are TRBV6-5 and TRBJ1-1, with 8 positions matching TRBD1. The clonotype was recovered from a human donor in a cohort sampled during active COVID-19. Specimen: peripheral blood. The CDR3 nucleotides are TGTGCCAGCAGTATGACAGGGGAGGACACTGAAGCTTTCTTT. Its protein is CASSMTGEDTEAFF.